Given below is one T cell receptor beta chain in context. Its antigen is currently unknown. This record comes from a study of cytomegalovirus exposure and HLA in healthy donors. Study context: Unique TCRs numbering approximately 81 million, obtained from HLA-typed donors, made up an early data release. Whole-study results and caveats: Fewer N-insertions than the 666-donor mean were reportedly shown by an Asian-associated ancestry cluster in a later analysis.

It was with 60 Vbeta and 13 Jbeta primers that the PCR ran. Per the original data handling: Tens of millions of unique TCR beta chains, roughly 10 million shared, were counted in a later analysis. Here immunoSEQ multiplex PCR was the method, and the copy in TCRdb shows in-frame clones only, minus some. V and J calls and clone size come straight from that table; D and trimming were deduced from the DNA. The sample includes about 98,000 clones, approximately 79% of them seen just once. Though probably carrying unrecorded immune exposures, donors were nominally healthy at sampling. The sequence was collected from a male donor in good health and CMV-seronegative. The sample comprised PBMCs.

The CDR3 DNA follows: TGCGCCAGCAGCCTATCAAACAGGGATGGTGCAGATACGCAGTATTTT. It codes for CASSLSNRDGADTQYF. The rearrangement links TRBV5-1 to TRBJ2-3; a weak D match, TRBD1 (6 bases). Germline V lookup: CDR1 SGHRS, CDR2 YFSETQ. This CDR3 has 16 amino acids. Trimming took 4 bases from V and 4 from J, leaving 19 bases between them.